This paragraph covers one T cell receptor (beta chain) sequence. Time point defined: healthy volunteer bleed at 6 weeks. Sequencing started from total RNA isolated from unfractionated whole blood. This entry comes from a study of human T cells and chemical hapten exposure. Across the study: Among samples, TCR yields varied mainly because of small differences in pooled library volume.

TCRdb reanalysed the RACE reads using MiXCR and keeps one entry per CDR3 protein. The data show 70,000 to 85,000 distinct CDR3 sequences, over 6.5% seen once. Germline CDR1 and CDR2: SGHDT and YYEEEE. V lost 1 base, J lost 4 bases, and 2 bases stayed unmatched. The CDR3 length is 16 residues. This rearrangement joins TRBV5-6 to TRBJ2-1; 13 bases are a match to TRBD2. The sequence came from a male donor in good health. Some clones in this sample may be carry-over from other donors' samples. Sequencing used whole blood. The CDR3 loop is CASSLKGLAGYNEQFF. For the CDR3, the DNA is TGTGCCAGCAGCTTGAAGGGACTAGCGGGGTACAATGAGCAGTTCTTC.